Sequencing of this TCR beta chain was carried out in a study of beta chain features in type 1 diabetes. Investigators reverse transcribed all isolated RNA, so they sequenced expressed TCRB transcripts. TCRdb's copy holds only in-frame clones and misses some; the assay was immunoSEQ multiplex PCR. The table shows under 300,000 clones, with roughly 20% occurring only once. General study results and limits: Across all four CD4+ subsets, people with type 1 diabetes showed modestly shorter TCRB CDR3s. In comparison with healthy donors, patients had naive, central memory and Treg TCRB repertoires that appeared more similar. Over-representation of high TCR-expressing cells was a possible consequence of cDNA sequencing.

Purities over 98% were achieved in all sorted populations. Details on this clone: Its antigen is still unknown.

After removal of 3 bases from V and 4 bases from J, the junction contained 5 bases not matched to a gene. The CDR3 spans 16 residues. Germline assignment: CDR1 KGHSH and CDR2 LQKENI. The receptor was derived from a woman in her 40s with type 1 diabetes. The chain recombines TRBV18 with TRBJ2-2, with 10 positions matching TRBD1. The sample comprised naive CD4+ T cells from blood. The CDR3 DNA is TGTGCCAGCTCACCCCCCCGGGACAGGGGCACCGGGGAGCTGTTTTTT. Translating gives CASSPPRDRGTGELFF.